This T cell receptor (beta chain) comes out of a study of human versus mouse CDR3 diversity and MHC coevolution (dated by TCRdb to about 2017). In the study overall: According to reports, the immunoSEQ assay can detect one in 200,000 T cells and keeps multiplex PCR amplification bias to a minimum. Across mouse and human samples, the number of valid reads per sample ranged from about 5.5 x 10^6 to 1.7 x 10^7. Repertoires of human naive CD4 T cells were used as a reference for TCR selection on multiple MHC II alleles and were compared against human-TCR-locus transgenic mice carrying single MHC II. The human cohort was made up of three healthy volunteer blood donors, who at collection were aged 30 to 39, 40 to 49 and 60 to 69, one donor in each range.

The investigation overall reported the following: The lowest clonal inequality scores among all compared groups were observed in most of the three human donors. On average, humans had more CDR3 deletions and insertions than mice, indicating greater exonuclease and TdT activity. Because human T cells were selected on six or seven MHC II alleles, repertoire diversity was not considered directly comparable between humans and mice. iCHAO1 estimates gave humans the largest TCR beta repertoire, some 1.6 million clonotypes, attributed likely to selection by multiple MHC II molecules.

On this clone: Its specific antigen is unknown. No clone much larger than this one lies a single base away; base qualities are absent.

Naive CD4 T cells, defined as CD45RO-negative and CD62L-positive, were isolated from PBMCs by fluorescence-activated cell sorting. From each donor, around 50 ml of fresh peripheral blood was taken, and Ficoll density centrifugation was then used to isolate PBMCs. Cells were sorted on a FACSAria III instrument, and every sample had a purity above 95%. Cut back by 4 bases and 9 bases, the V and J ends lie 20 bases apart. Looking up the germline V gene yields CDR1 SGHTS and CDR2 YDEGEE. There are 15 amino acids in the CDR3, from cysteine to phenylalanine inclusive. Just CDR3 DNA is preserved here, 45 bases in frame from base 1. The QIAGEN blood and tissue kit was used to extract genomic DNA from the sorted cells, and that DNA was then quantified on a NanoDrop 1000. Using multiplex PCR of genomic DNA, the immunoSEQ platform deep sequenced and quantified the TCR alpha and beta chains. The paper's processing steps were these. IMGT gene and region definitions were used for annotation of the TCR sequences. Out-of-frame rearrangements served as a stand-in for the preselection repertoire and were compared with in-frame clonotypes. The iCHAO1 estimator provided with the immunoSEQ platform was used to estimate repertoire size. A Gini index, which is based on the Lorenz curve, was applied to in-frame amino acid clonotypes to measure clonal inequality. Shared clonotypes were counted with the intersect function of the R package tcR, and similarity was scored with the Jaccard index. Principal component analysis of V, J and V-J usage frequencies was run with the R prcomp function without normalization. The table comes from immuneACCESS by way of TCRdb, which keeps in-frame sequences with V and J called. Part of the clones is missing from these tables; in studies checked, under half for an unresolved V gene and the rest for unknown reasons. The V and J calls and clone size come from that table; D and trimming were worked out from the DNA. Present in this sample are some 60,000 clones, approximately 94% of which were seen just once. Of the sample, under 20% is held by the ten largest clones.

The chain joins TRBV5-8 to TRBJ2-1; TRBD2 is a weak D gene call, 6 bases matching. The sequencing sample was made of naive CD4+ T cells from blood. The cell subset or site label for this specimen denotes: CD45RO-negative CD62L-positive naive CD4 T cells. This TCR came from a person aged 55-75 years in good health. The sequenced DNA: TGTGCCAGCAGCCCTCTCGGGGGTTCCCGGGGTGAGCAGTTCTTC. Translated, it reads CASSPLGGSRGEQFF.